The 26 T cell receptor beta chains in this list originate from one sample, sequenced in a study of Graves' ophthalmopathy and Graves' hyperthyroidism. RNA served as the template for amplifying TCR beta CDR3 regions. Scientists carried out first-round RT-PCR using HTBI primers and then a second-round multiplex PCR. TCRdb reprocessed the multiplex PCR reads with MiXCR, giving one entry per CDR3 protein. The profile shows fewer than 250,000 distinct CDR3 sequences, 25% to 30% of them singletons. The specimen was peripheral blood. The receptors stem from a man aged 50 to 60 with Graves' ophthalmopathy.

The chain employs TRBV12-3 or TRBV12-4 and TRBJ2-5, with TRBD2 identical over 11 bases. The CDR3 runs 16 residues. J was trimmed by 4 bases and V by 6 bases; bases with no gene match: 10. CDR3 in DNA: TGTGCCAGCAGCCCACTTAGCGGGAGGGCCGTAGAGACCCAGTACTTC. As protein: CASSPLSGRAVETQYF.

This clonotype has at least ten counts. CDR3 DNA sequence: TGTGCCAGCAGCGTAGAAACCCGGACAGTCGCGGGAAGTGGCTACACCTTC. It yields the protein CASSVETRTVAGSGYTF. This sequence joins TRBV9 and TRBJ1-2; D might be TRBD1 (6 bases). Germline V lookup: CDR1 SGDLS, CDR2 YYNGEE. With 0 bases removed from V and 7 bases from J, the gap between germline ends came to 22 bases. There are 17 residues in the CDR3.

This clonotype was recorded at least ten times. V is TRBV27 and J is TRBJ1-5; no firm D call. Deletions cut 2 bases from V and 2 bases from J, with 13 bases between. This CDR3 has 16 residues. Germline-derived CDR1 and CDR2 are MNHEY and SMNVEV (reference sequence). The CDR3 DNA is TGTGCCAGCAGTTTAACGGCCCCACGCCGCAATCAGCCCCAGCATTTT. The encoded protein is CASSLTAPRRNQPQHF.

This clonotype turned up a few times. The chain combines TRBV12-3 or TRBV12-4 with TRBJ2-7; D gene ambiguous. This CDR3 has 15 residues. Trimming stripped 5 bases from V and 4 bases from J, with 18 bases between. The CDR3 spells CASSHRNMAAYEQYF. The CDR3 DNA reads as TGTGCCAGCAGTCATAGAAATATGGCCGCGTACGAGCAGTACTTC.

Ten or more counts support this clonotype. Germline is not matched at one junction end, which may reflect a read error. The gene calls are TRBV12-3 or TRBV12-4 and TRBJ2-7; TRBD1 matches at 7 bases. This CDR3 region has 16 residues. DNA of the CDR3: TGTGCCAGCAGTGCCACATCAGGGGGAGATTCGGACGAGCAGCACTTC. It codes for CASSATSGGDSDEQHF.

The V and J genes are TRBV29-1 and TRBJ1-1, with D possibly TRBD1 on 5 matching bases. The V gene's germline CDR1 is SQVTM and CDR2 ANQGSEA. V lost 7 bases to trimming and J lost 8 bases, with 14 bases between them. The CDR3 sequence is 11 residues long. CDR3 loop: CSAYQGSEAFF. The CDR3 region has the DNA TGCAGCGCCTATCAGGGATCCGAAGCTTTCTTT.

In this sample, this clonotype turned up many times. J is TRBJ2-7 and V is TRBV19; 7 bases map to TRBD2. Per the germline V gene, CDR1 is LNHDA and CDR2 is SQIVND (reference sequence). V was pared by 5 bases and J by 0 bases, with 4 bases of the junction left unmatched. The CDR3 length is 14 residues. The CDR3 reads CASSAGDYSYEQYF. CDR3 DNA sequence: TGTGCCAGTAGTGCGGGGGACTACTCCTACGAGCAGTACTTC.

The sample holds a few counts of this clonotype. The rearrangement uses TRBV6-1 and TRBJ1-1; 8 bases agree with TRBD1. Trimming removed 8 bases from V and 4 bases from J; junction bases left unmatched: 6. The CDR3 consists of 13 residues. Per the germline V gene, CDR1 is MNHNS and CDR2 is SASEGT. DNA for the CDR3: TGTGCCAGCCACAGGGGGATGTTCACTGAAGCTTTCTTT. Translating it yields CASHRGMFTEAFF.

This clonotype has only a few counts. The chain has TRBV20-1 and TRBJ2-7; perhaps TRBD1 as D (6 bases). Germline lookup yields CDR1 DFQATT and CDR2 SNEGSKA (reference sequence). The V end was cut by 2 bases, the J end by 6 bases, with 11 bases between. CDR3 size: 12 residues. The CDR3 is CSARFQGLEQYF. The CDR3, as DNA: TGCAGTGCTAGATTCCAGGGGCTCGAGCAGTACTTC.

This clonotype appeared many times. The gene calls are TRBV12-3 or TRBV12-4 and TRBJ1-1, with TRBD1 identical over 9 bases. The length of the CDR3 is 15 residues. J was trimmed by 1 base and V by 4 bases; bases with no gene match: 4. The CDR3 loop is CASSSRQGGNTEAFF. The CDR3 nucleotides are TGTGCCAGCAGTTCGAGACAGGGGGGGAACACTGAAGCTTTCTTT.

This clonotype was counted at least ten times. V is TRBV6-5 and J is TRBJ2-5; D is undetermined. The CDR3 loop spans 15 amino acids. V dropped 6 bases and J dropped 2 bases, with 16 bases sitting between them. Germline-derived CDR1 and CDR2 are MNHEY and SVGAGI. CDR3 amino acids: CASSPGPGRQETQYF. The CDR3 DNA reads as TGTGCCAGCAGCCCAGGCCCGGGCCGACAAGAGACCCAGTACTTC.

Ten or more counts support this clonotype. The chain is built from TRBV4-3 and TRBJ2-2; no definite D call. The germline V and J ends were trimmed by 0 bases and 4 bases, with 15 bases remaining between them. The germline V gene encodes CDR1 LGHNA and CDR2 YSLEER. This CDR3 has 17 amino acids. The CDR3 coding sequence is TGCGCCAGCAGCCAAGATATGGGGTATACCGGCACCGGGGAGCTGTTTTTT. This translates into CASSQDMGYTGTGELFF.

This clonotype was observed at least ten times. This chain connects TRBV7-9 to TRBJ2-7; 9 nucleotides agree with TRBD1. Germline CDR1 reads SEHNR; CDR2 reads FQNEAQ (reference sequence). V was clipped by 5 bases and J by 5 bases; unmatched bases: 13. CDR3 size: 16 residues. CDR3 nucleotides: TGTGCCAGCAGCACCGTCCGGGACAGGGCGAGGGACGAGCAGTACTTC. It codes for CASSTVRDRARDEQYF.

This clonotype was observed at least ten times. The J gene is TRBJ2-5, the V gene TRBV6-1; 8 nucleotides align to TRBD1. The CDR3 sequence is 14 residues long. CDR1 MNHNS and CDR2 SASEGT come from the germline V gene. The trim removed 7 bases at V and 5 bases at J, leaving 9 bases unmatched. The DNA for the CDR3 is TGTGCCAGCAATGGACAGGGTTTGCTGGAGACCCAGTACTTC. Its translation is CASNGQGLLETQYF.

This clonotype appeared many times. This chain links TRBV29-1 with TRBJ2-2, with 7 bases matching TRBD2. The V gene's germline CDR1 is SQVTM and CDR2 ANQGSEA. With 4 bases clipped from V and 4 bases from J, the junction kept 9 bases outside the gene matches. This CDR3 contains 15 residues. DNA for the CDR3: TGCAGCGTTGGCCCCCCGGCGGGAGTCACCGGGGAGCTGTTTTTT. Translation: CSVGPPAGVTGELFF.

This clonotype has at least ten counts. The genes are TRBV6-2 or TRBV6-3 and TRBJ2-5, with TRBD2 matching 10 bases. The length of the CDR3 is 17 residues. From germline, CDR1 is MNHEY and CDR2 SVGEGT. The ends lost 6 bases at V and 2 bases at J; junction bases unmatched: 12. CDR3 nucleotide sequence: TGTGCCAGCAGATCCCCTAGCGGGAGAAGGCGACAAGAGACCCAGTACTTC. It yields the protein CASRSPSGRRRQETQYF.

This clonotype was seen ten or more times. The chain combines TRBV24-1 with TRBJ2-6; D is ambiguous. There are 17 residues in the CDR3. V lost 6 bases and J lost 0, with 14 bases in between. Germline V gene sequence: CDR1 KGHDR, CDR2 SFDVKD. The chain's CDR3 is CATSKGSTLSGANVLTF. DNA for the CDR3: TGTGCCACCAGTAAAGGGTCCACCCTCTCTGGGGCCAACGTCCTGACTTTC.

Regarding this clonotype: A junction end diverges from the germline sequence, so it may reflect a read error. The V gene is TRBV12-3 or TRBV12-4, the J gene TRBJ2-5; TRBD2 aligns across 10 bases. The CDR3 is 13 amino acids. CDR3 protein: CAGSGLAEETQYF. The CDR3 DNA is TGTGCCGGCAGTGGACTAGCGGAAGAGACCCAGTACTTC.

In its sample, this clonotype was seen many times. The V call is TRBV29-1, the J call TRBJ2-5, with D tentatively TRBD2 (6 bases). Germline lookup yields CDR1 SQVTM and CDR2 ANQGSEA. V gave up 7 bases and J gave up 2 bases, with 8 bases separating them. The CDR3 spans 11 residues. The CDR3 loop is CSAGLQETQYF. The CDR3 DNA sequence: TGCAGCGCTGGACTACAAGAGACCCAGTACTTC.

This clonotype was seen many times. J is TRBJ2-5 and V is TRBV29-1, with a tentative D call TRBD1 (6 bases). This CDR3 comprises 13 residues. The V end lost 6 bases, the J end lost 2 bases, and 13 bases lay between the germline ends. The germline CDR1 and CDR2 sequences are SQVTM and ANQGSEA. Here the CDR3 reads CSVRDTRQETQYF. In DNA form, the CDR3 reads TGCAGCGTACGGGACACCAGGCAAGAGACCCAGTACTTC.

The rearrangement uses TRBV19 and TRBJ1-5; TRBD1 aligns across 8 bases. This CDR3 has 15 residues. The junction had 9 bases not matched to a gene; V was cut back by 5 bases and J by 6 bases. The germline V gene encodes CDR1 LNHDA and CDR2 SQIVND (reference sequence). CDR3 nucleotides: TGTGCCAGTAGTTTACTACAGGGGGTGGGTCAGCCCCAGCATTTT. It is translated as CASSLLQGVGQPQHF.

The CDR3 sequence is CASQGLGDGELFF. As DNA, the CDR3 is TGTGCCAGCCAAGGACTAGGAGACGGGGAGCTGTTTTTT. This chain uses TRBV2 with TRBJ2-2, with 7 bases fitting TRBD2. The CDR3 sequence is 13 residues long. Germline CDR1 reads SNHLY; CDR2 reads FYNNEI. V lost 8 bases, J lost 7 bases, and 7 bases stayed unmatched.

This clonotype appeared many times. The chain couples TRBV13 to TRBJ1-1; TRBD1 aligns across 7 bases. Germline V lookup: CDR1 PRHDT, CDR2 FYEKMQ (reference sequence). CDR3 length: 15 residues. Trimming removed 5 bases from V and 6 bases from J; junction bases left unmatched: 12. The chain's CDR3 is CASSLHPGGSAEAFF. CDR3 DNA sequence: TGTGCCAGCAGCCTTCACCCAGGGGGGTCGGCTGAAGCTTTCTTT. Variable domain in full (rest from reference TRBV13 and TRBJ1-1): AAGVIQSPRHLIKEKRETATLKCYPIPRHDTVYWYQQGPGQDPQFLISFYEKMQSDKGSIPDRFSAQQFSDYHSELNMSSLELGDSALYFCASSLHPGGSAEAFFGQGTRLTVV.

The rearrangement links TRBV9 to TRBJ2-5, with D tentatively TRBD1 or TRBD2 (5 bases each). The V end lost 0 bases, the J end lost 5 bases, and 11 bases lay between the germline ends. Germline assignment: CDR1 SGDLS and CDR2 YYNGEE. This CDR3 is built from 14 residues. This chain's CDR3 is CASSVEGDGETQYF. CDR3 DNA sequence: TGTGCCAGCAGCGTAGAAGGGGACGGGGAGACCCAGTACTTC.

This clonotype appeared many times. This sequence joins TRBV18 and TRBJ2-7, with D maybe TRBD1 (6 bases). The ends were cut back, 2 bases at V and 2 bases at J, with 13 bases in the middle. The germline V gene encodes CDR1 KGHSH and CDR2 LQKENI. The CDR3 has 15 amino acids. CDR3 protein: CASSPENTGTYEQYF. CDR3 in DNA: TGTGCCAGCTCACCAGAAAATACAGGGACCTACGAGCAGTACTTC.

The V call is TRBV6-2 or TRBV6-3, the J call TRBJ2-7; 9 bases line up with TRBD1. Germline CDR1 MNHEY, CDR2 SVGEGT. The CDR3 runs 13 residues. Trimming removed 6 bases from V and 2 bases from J; junction bases left unmatched: 2. CDR3 nucleotide sequence: TGTGCCAGCAGGTGGACAGGGGCCTACGAGCAGTACTTC. Translation: CASRWTGAYEQYF.